This T cell receptor beta chain was found in a study of T-cell memory formation after mild COVID-19. Findings of the study overall: Specificity for SARS-CoV-2 was not confirmed among the second-wave clones peaking on day 37. Contracting CD4+ clones were located mainly in CM and EM, and CD8+ clones in EMRA. Whereas later expanders leaned CD4+, clones contracting day 15 to 85 showed a balanced CD4/CD8 makeup.

A few counts support this clonotype. Antigen specificity is unknown. V was pared by 6 bases and J by 0 bases, with 23 bases between. Germline-derived CDR1 and CDR2 are DFQATT and SNEGSKA (reference sequence). The length of the CDR3 is 17 residues. One entry per CDR3 protein, called by TCRdb with MiXCR from the 5' RACE reads. The sample lists roughly 580,000 distinct CDR3 sequences, about a sixth occurring once. V gene TRBV20-1 combines with J gene TRBJ1-2, with D perhaps matching TRBD1 (5 bases). This clonotype was obtained from an adult woman who had mild COVID-19 (a few samples of this study predate the infection). Cell type and time point are not known. The source material was PBMCs or a T cell subset sorted from them (not recorded which). Here the CDR3 DNA reads TGCAGTGCAGCCGATACCGGGACGGCAAGAGCTAACTATGGCTACACCTTC. Protein product: CSAADTGTARANYGYTF.